The 11 T cell receptor beta chains below come from one sample, sequenced in a study of blood T cells in healthy people across ages. Primed by a sample-barcoded 5' primer and a J-beta primer mix, a second PCR proceeded for about 7 to 11 cycles. In TCRdb, the 5' RACE reads were re-called with MiXCR into one record per CDR3 protein. The table lists some 900,000 distinct CDR3 sequences, about 28% of them singletons. Specimen: blood. These receptor sequences come from an elderly woman in good health.

This clonotype showed up just a few times. V gene TRBV20-1 combines with J gene TRBJ2-1; D may correspond to TRBD1 or TRBD2 (6 bases each). The DNA end is more similar to TRBJ2-7, so the J call may be wrong. Germline V CDR1 and CDR2: DFQATT, SNEGSKA (reference sequence). The CDR3 extends over 14 amino acids. This CDR3 is CSARRGTTYNEQYF. The CDR3 nucleotides read TGCAGTGCGAGGAGGGGGACGACCTACAATGAGCAGTACTTC.

V is TRBV5-1 and J is TRBJ2-2; 8 bases line up with TRBD2. Germline V gene data show CDR1 as SGHRS and CDR2 as YFSETQ. The V segment lost 7 bases and the J segment 3 bases; nucleotides outside the gene matches: 5. The CDR3 length is 14 residues. The CDR3 sequence: CASGAGGDTGELFF. The CDR3 DNA is TGCGCCAGCGGCGCGGGGGGCGACACCGGGGAGCTGTTTTTT.

This clonotype was picked up many times. The chain links TRBV7-2 to TRBJ2-5; 11 bases match TRBD2. The CDR3 totals 17 residues. Per the germline V gene, CDR1 is SGHTA and CDR2 is FQGNSA. Trimming removed 4 bases from V and 7 bases from J; junction bases left unmatched: 14. The CDR3 DNA reads as TGTGCCAGCAGCTCGGGGGGGGCTAGCGGGGGGCAGAGGACCCAGTACTTC. Translating gives CASSSGGASGGQRTQYF.

Concerning this clonotype itself: This may be a read error, as it is one base from a much larger clone. The V gene is TRBV7-2, the J gene TRBJ1-5; TRBD1 might be the D (6 bases). CDR3 length: 15 residues. Germline-derived CDR1 and CDR2 are SGHTA and FQGNSA. CDR3 sequence reads: CASSLQGSGNQSQHF. The CDR3 region has the DNA TGTGCCAGCAGTTTACAGGGTAGTGGGAATCAGTCCCAGCATTTT.

This clonotype turned up a few times. A much larger clone differs from this one at a single base, so this may be a read error. The chain carries TRBV6-2 or TRBV6-3 and TRBJ2-7; 11 bases map to TRBD2. V shed 4 bases, J shed 7 bases, and the junction held 12 bases outside the gene matches. Per the germline V gene, CDR1 is MNHEY and CDR2 is SVGEGT. This CDR3 contains 16 residues. CDR3 loop: CASSFSSGGRYYEQYF. The CDR3 DNA is TGTGCCAGCAGTTTCTCTAGCGGGGGGCGCTACTATGAGCAGTACTTC.

V is TRBV6-6 and J is TRBJ1-3; D gene uncertain. The CDR3 is 11 residues long. Germline CDR1 and CDR2: MNHNY and SVGAGI (reference sequence). V lost 6 bases, J lost 7 bases, and 7 bases lay in between. The CDR3 DNA sequence: TGTGCCAGCAGCCATAAGAACACCATATATTTT. Translating it yields CASSHKNTIYF.

The chain has TRBV20-1 and TRBJ1-1; 7 nucleotides match TRBD1. Germline loops: CDR1 DFQATT, CDR2 SNEGSKA (reference sequence). The CDR3 extends over 14 amino acids. Trimming at V came to 3 bases and at J to 1 base, leaving 5 bases not matched to a gene. For the CDR3, the DNA is TGCAGTGCTAGTCGGACAGGTGGGAACACTGAAGCTTTCTTT. Translating gives CSASRTGGNTEAFF.

The chain links TRBV7-2 to TRBJ1-4, with D possibly being TRBD1 (5 bases). V lost 5 bases and J lost 2, with 21 bases in between. This CDR3 has 18 residues. From germline, CDR1 is SGHTA and CDR2 FQGNSA. Here the CDR3 DNA reads TGTGCCAGCAGCGTTAGCGGGGGGGTTTTCTCGACTAATGAAAAACTGTTTTTT. Translating gives CASSVSGGVFSTNEKLFF.

This clonotype was seen only a few times. A much larger clone is a single base away; this may be a read error. V gene TRBV10-3 combines with J gene TRBJ2-5; a weak D match, TRBD2 (7 bases). CDR1 ENHRY and CDR2 SYGVKD come from the germline V gene. Trimming took off 10 bases at V and 2 bases at J, with 14 bases between the two ends. The CDR3 totals 13 residues. DNA for the CDR3: TGTGCCACCGGACGGGGGGCGCAAGAGACCCAGTACTTC. Translated, it gives CATGRGAQETQYF.

This clonotype was picked up many times. This rearrangement joins TRBV7-2 to TRBJ2-5; the D is unclear. Between the trimmed V and J ends, which lost 0 bases and 4 bases, there was a span of 9 bases. This CDR3 has 14 amino acids. Germline values: CDR1 SGHTA, CDR2 FQGNSA. CDR3 sequence: CASSLAGWRETQYF. CDR3 DNA: TGTGCCAGCAGCTTAGCGGGCTGGAGAGAGACCCAGTACTTC. Full variable domain (rest looked up from reference TRBV7-2 and TRBJ2-5): GAGVSQSPSNKVTEKGKDVELRCDPISGHTALYWYRQSLGQGLEFLIYFQGNSAPDKSGLPSDRFSAERTGGSVSTLTIQRTQQEDSAVYLCASSLAGWRETQYFGPGTRLLVL.

This clonotype was counted ten times or more. The chain has TRBV7-2 and TRBJ1-2; possible D gene TRBD1, 5 bases. CDR1 is SGHTA and CDR2 is FQGNSA in the germline V gene. The CDR3 covers 13 residues. The germline V and J ends were trimmed by 7 bases and 6 bases, with 15 bases remaining between them. This chain's CDR3 is CASTTSGKDGYTF. The DNA for the CDR3 is TGTGCCAGCACCACGTCAGGGAAGGATGGCTACACCTTC.